The 29 T cell receptor beta chains in this list originate from one sample, sequenced in a study of cytomegalovirus exposure and HLA in healthy donors. Researchers ran the PCR with 60 Vbeta and 13 Jbeta primers. This table comes from immunoSEQ multiplex PCR, and its TCRdb copy is limited to in-frame clones, with some not included. Here the sample spans some 200,000 clones, more than 75% being singletons. Specimen: PBMCs. The receptors originated from a woman aged 50 to 60 in good health and CMV-seropositive.

J is TRBJ1-2 and V is TRBV7-9; TRBD1 agrees at 8 bases. CDR3 length: 13 residues. V was pared by 5 bases and J by 8 bases, with 7 bases of the junction left unmatched. Germline values: CDR1 SEHNR, CDR2 FQNEAQ (reference sequence). The CDR3 DNA follows: TGTGCCAGCAGCCAGGACAGGGATCAGGGCTACACCTTC. Its translation: CASSQDRDQGYTF.

The CDR3 DNA follows: TGCGCCAGCAGTGGACAGGGGGGTACTGAAGCTTTCTTT. Translation: CASSGQGGTEAFF. The chain combines TRBV10-1 with TRBJ1-1; 9 bases are a match to TRBD1. Germline V CDR1 and CDR2: WNHNN, SYGVQD (reference sequence). CDR3 length equals 13 residues. J gave up 5 bases and V 4 bases, and 2 bases lay outside the gene matches.

The J gene is TRBJ2-2, the V gene TRBV5-6; TRBD1 matches at 9 bases. The germline gives CDR1 SGHDT, CDR2 YYEEEE. This CDR3 has 15 amino acids. The trim removed 2 bases at V and 3 bases at J, leaving 2 bases unmatched. CDR3 region: CASSFGTGHTGELFF. Written as DNA, the CDR3 is TGTGCCAGCAGCTTCGGGACAGGGCACACCGGGGAGCTGTTTTTT.

This clone was counted once. The CDR3 spells CAWSTSGRIGTQYF. The CDR3 DNA reads TGTGCCTGGAGTACCAGCGGGAGAATTGGTACGCAGTATTTT. This chain uses TRBV30 with TRBJ2-3; 8 bases are shared with TRBD2. From germline, CDR1 is GTSNPN and CDR2 SVGIG (reference sequence). The CDR3 totals 14 residues. V lost 2 bases and J lost 8; bases outside the gene matches: 9. Based on the CDR3 plus reference TRBV30 and TRBJ2-3, the full variable domain is SQTIHQWPATLVQPVGSPLSLECTVEGTSNPNLYWYRQAAGRGLQLLFYSVGIGQISSEVPQNLSASRPQDRQFILSSKKLLLSDSGFYLCAWSTSGRIGTQYFGPGTRLTVL.

In nucleotides, the CDR3 is TGTGCCAGCAGCCCCCCGGACAGGTATAATTCACCCCTCCACTTT. Translation gives CASSPPDRYNSPLHF. This chain joins TRBV28 and TRBJ1-6; TRBD1 matches at 7 bases. Unmatched junction bases numbered 6, after V lost 6 bases and J lost 4 bases. The CDR3 extends over 15 amino acids. Looked up from germline, CDR1 is MDHEN and CDR2 is SYDVKM.

Note on this clone: The sample has other DNA sequences that encode this CDR3 too. The CDR3 protein is CASSLQGGGTEAFF. In DNA form, the CDR3 reads TGTGCCAGCAGCCTGCAGGGCGGGGGGACTGAAGCTTTCTTT. The chain is built from TRBV7-9 and TRBJ1-1; tentatively, D is TRBD1 (5 bases). The V end lost 5 bases, the J end lost 5 bases, and 15 bases lay between the germline ends. Germline values: CDR1 SEHNR, CDR2 FQNEAQ (reference sequence). The CDR3 length is 14 residues.

The chain couples TRBV29-1 to TRBJ2-6; D unresolved. The CDR3 length is 14 residues. V lost 6 bases to trimming and J lost 2 bases, with 11 bases between them. Germline V lookup: CDR1 SQVTM, CDR2 ANQGSEA. The CDR3 nucleotides are TGCAGCGTCCTTAGTGGAGCTGGGGCCAACGTCCTGACTTTC. This codes for CSVLSGAGANVLTF. The full variable domain, its missing parts supplied by reference TRBV29-1 and TRBJ2-6, is SAVISQKPSRDICQRGTSLTIQCQVDSQVTMMFWYRQQPGQSLTLIATANQGSEATYESGFVIDKFPISRPNLTFSTLTVSNMSPEDSSIYLCSVLSGAGANVLTFGAGSRLTVL.

The genes are TRBV6-5 and TRBJ1-2; 10 bases match TRBD1. The V and J ends lost 6 bases and 3 bases, in that order; junction bases with no gene match: 7. The CDR3 sequence is 15 residues long. Germline V gene lookup returns CDR1 MNHEY and CDR2 SVGAGI. The CDR3 reads CASRPGTGAHYGYTF. The CDR3 DNA is TGTGCCAGCAGACCCGGGACAGGGGCCCACTATGGCTACACCTTC.

This chain connects TRBV7-9 to TRBJ1-6, with D tentatively TRBD1 (5 bases). Germline assignment: CDR1 SEHNR and CDR2 FQNEAQ (reference sequence). This CDR3 has 14 residues. The V and J ends lost 4 bases and 5 bases respectively, with 9 bases between them. The CDR3 DNA is TGTGCCAGCAGCTGGGGCGGTGATAATTCACCCCTCCACTTT. Its protein product is CASSWGGDNSPLHF.

V usage is TRBV6-1 and J usage is TRBJ2-5, with D tentatively TRBD1 (5 bases). Germline lookup yields CDR1 MNHNS and CDR2 SASEGT. The germline V and J ends were trimmed by 2 bases and 5 bases, with 12 bases remaining between them. CDR3 size: 14 residues. Here the CDR3 reads CASSEIGVGETQYF. The CDR3 coding sequence is TGTGCCAGCAGTGAAATAGGGGTAGGGGAGACCCAGTACTTC.

The V and J genes are TRBV19 and TRBJ1-5; no reliable D call. CDR1 is LNHDA, CDR2 SQIVND, per germline (reference sequence). V shed 7 bases and J shed 4 bases, with 20 bases lying between them. The CDR3 runs to 16 residues. The CDR3: CASIEYVGVGNQPQHF. The CDR3 coding sequence is TGTGCCAGTATTGAGTATGTGGGAGTTGGGAATCAGCCCCAGCATTTT.

The rearrangement links TRBV7-8 to TRBJ1-3, with a weak D call TRBD1 (5 bases). Trimming took off 7 bases at V and 1 base at J, with 11 bases between the two ends. Germline-derived CDR1 and CDR2 are SGHVS and FQNEAQ. The CDR3 contains 14 residues. The CDR3 loop is CASKRGGSGNTIYF. CDR3 bases: TGTGCCAGCAAGCGGGGGGGGTCTGGAAACACCATATATTTT.

The chain employs TRBV9 and TRBJ2-7, with 9 bases aligning to TRBD2. The ends lost 4 bases at V and 0 bases at J; junction bases unmatched: 5. This CDR3 has 15 amino acids. Germline values: CDR1 SGDLS, CDR2 YYNGEE. DNA for the CDR3: TGTGCCAGCAGCCCTAGCGGGACGAGCTCCTACGAGCAGTACTTC. Amino acids: CASSPSGTSSYEQYF.

V is TRBV5-1 and J is TRBJ2-5, with D possibly being TRBD2 (7 bases). The V gene lost 7 bases and the J gene lost 5 bases, with 18 bases spanning the gap. The CDR3 sequence is 14 residues long. Germline values: CDR1 SGHRS, CDR2 YFSETQ. In nucleotides, the CDR3 is TGCGCCAGCTCCAAGGGGGGGGCGGAGGAGACCCAGTACTTC. Its translation: CASSKGGAEETQYF.

This clone was picked up a small number of times. V is TRBV10-2 and J is TRBJ2-7; perhaps TRBD2 as D (6 bases). Germline V gene lookup returns CDR1 WSHSY and CDR2 SAAADI. The V gene lost 5 bases and the J gene lost 5 bases, with 7 bases spanning the gap. CDR3 length: 11 residues. CDR3 residues: CASSWTNEQYF. The DNA for the CDR3 is TGCGCCAGCAGTTGGACTAACGAGCAGTACTTC.

The V and J genes are TRBV2 and TRBJ1-1; D is uncertain. The CDR3 spans 11 residues. V gave up 6 bases and J gave up 3 bases, with 5 bases separating them. The germline CDR1 and CDR2 sequences are SNHLY and FYNNEI. The CDR3 nucleotides are TGTGCCAGCAGACCGGACACTGAAGCTTTCTTT. The encoded protein is CASRPDTEAFF.

V gene TRBV6-1 combines with J gene TRBJ1-5; D is perhaps TRBD1 (5 bases). Germline values: CDR1 MNHNS, CDR2 SASEGT. V shed 1 base and J shed 5 bases, with 9 bases lying between them. CDR3 length: 14 residues. CDR3 bases: TGTGCCAGCAGTGAAGACAGGAGTCATCAGCCCCAGCATTTT. Its translation is CASSEDRSHQPQHF.

The chain is built from TRBV18 and TRBJ2-7, with 12 bases aligning to TRBD1. Germline V lookup: CDR1 KGHSH, CDR2 LQKENI. The CDR3 is made up of 15 amino acids. V shed 3 bases, J shed 4 bases, and the junction held 4 bases outside the gene matches. CDR3 sequence: CASSPGQGAQYEQYF. The CDR3 DNA follows: TGTGCCAGCTCACCGGGACAGGGGGCGCAGTACGAGCAGTACTTC.

V and J are TRBV27 and TRBJ2-1, with a weak D call TRBD2 (7 bases). Deletions cut 4 bases from V and 10 bases from J, with 23 bases between. This CDR3 has 16 amino acids. Germline values: CDR1 MNHEY, CDR2 SMNVEV (reference sequence). For the CDR3, the DNA is TGTGCCAGCAGTTCGGGCGGGGGCCACCTTCGAGGGGAGCAGTTCTTC. Protein product: CASSSGGGHLRGEQFF.

In nucleotides, the CDR3 is TGTGCCAGCAGCTTAGGTTCAGGGGGCTACGAGCAGTACTTC. Translated: CASSLGSGGYEQYF. This rearrangement joins TRBV7-8 to TRBJ2-5, with 7 positions matching TRBD1. The J call is in doubt because the DNA end fits TRBJ2-7 better. CDR1 is SGHVS and CDR2 is FQNEAQ in the germline V gene. This CDR3 spans 14 amino acids.

The V call is TRBV5-4, the J call TRBJ1-6, with 9 bases lining up with TRBD1. The CDR3 covers 16 residues. Germline V gene lookup returns CDR1 SGHNT and CDR2 YYREEE (reference sequence). The V and J ends lost 5 bases and 10 bases, in that order; junction bases with no gene match: 13. CDR3: CASRGDTGTGQSPLHF. In DNA form, the CDR3 reads TGTGCCAGCAGGGGCGATACCGGGACAGGGCAGTCACCCCTCCACTTT.

The chain recombines TRBV27 with TRBJ1-2, with a tentative D call TRBD1 (5 bases). This CDR3 has 13 residues. V was pared by 11 bases and J by 4 bases, with 17 bases between. CDR1 MNHEY and CDR2 SMNVEV come from the germline V gene (reference sequence). DNA of the CDR3: TGTGCCCCTAGGGGCCCCTTCGGCTATGGCTACACCTTC. This encodes CAPRGPFGYGYTF.

This chain uses TRBV5-8 with TRBJ2-6; TRBD1 matches at 10 bases. The junction had 9 bases not matched to a gene; V was cut back by 3 bases and J by 3 bases. Germline V CDR1 and CDR2: SGHTS, YDEGEE. CDR3 length: 18 amino acids. CDR3 amino acids: CASSSSDRGLGGANVLTF. In DNA, the CDR3 is TGTGCCAGCAGCTCGAGTGACAGGGGGCTAGGTGGGGCCAACGTCCTGACTTTC.

The genes are TRBV28 and TRBJ1-1, with D perhaps matching TRBD1 (6 bases). V lost 8 bases and J 5 bases, leaving 15 bases between the germline ends. The V gene's germline CDR1 is MDHEN and CDR2 SYDVKM. The length of the CDR3 is 13 residues. CDR3 nucleotides: TGTGCCAGCGAGGACAGTACGGAGACTGAAGCTTTCTTT. It translates to CASEDSTETEAFF.

The chain joins TRBV18 to TRBJ2-5, with D hard to call. CDR3 length: 15 residues. Trimming took off 0 bases at V and 5 bases at J, with 13 bases between the two ends. Germline V lookup: CDR1 KGHSH, CDR2 LQKENI. The CDR3 sequence is CASSPPETPGETQYF. The DNA for the CDR3 is TGTGCCAGCTCACCACCGGAAACCCCCGGGGAGACCCAGTACTTC.

The chain couples TRBV15 to TRBJ2-5; 9 nucleotides align to TRBD2. Germline CDR1 reads LNHNV; CDR2 reads YYDKDF (reference sequence). V dropped 3 bases and J dropped 5; count of bases not matched to a gene: 13. The CDR3 extends over 17 amino acids. Written as DNA, the CDR3 is TGTGCCACCAGCAGGGGGCGGGGGGGCATAGAGAAGGAGACCCAGTACTTC. This sequence encodes CATSRGRGGIEKETQYF.

The V gene is TRBV6-5, the J gene TRBJ1-2; the match to TRBD1 covers 7 bases. This CDR3 contains 16 residues. Per the germline V gene, CDR1 is MNHEY and CDR2 is SVGAGI. V gave up 0 bases and J gave up 2 bases; unmatched junction bases: 6. The CDR3 bases are TGTGCCAGCAGTTACTCGGGGACAGCCGTGAACTATGGCTACACCTTC. It translates to CASSYSGTAVNYGYTF.

In nucleotides, the CDR3 is TGTGCCACCAGCCGCCGGGACAACACCTACGAGCAGTACTTC. Amino acid sequence: CATSRRDNTYEQYF. The chain couples TRBV15 to TRBJ2-7, with D possibly being TRBD1 (6 bases). With 5 bases removed from V and 2 bases from J, the gap between germline ends came to 13 bases. CDR1 is LNHNV and CDR2 is YYDKDF in the germline V gene (reference sequence). The CDR3 has 14 amino acids.

The chain is built from TRBV6-1 and TRBJ1-1; the D is unclear. This CDR3 contains 10 residues. Per the germline V gene, CDR1 is MNHNS and CDR2 is SASEGT. The V gene lost 8 bases and the J gene lost 5 bases, with 6 bases spanning the gap. CDR3 DNA: TGTGCCAGCCTTCGGACTGAAGCTTTCTTT. It yields the protein CASLRTEAFF.